This entry features one T cell receptor (beta chain) sequence. This entry comes from a study of cytotoxic CD8 clonotypes in ibrutinib-treated CLL. Germline CDR1 and CDR2: LNHDA and SQIVND (reference sequence). This CDR3 region has 15 residues. V lost 5 bases, J lost 8 bases, and 9 bases stayed unmatched. The data were produced by immunoSEQ multiplex PCR, yet TCRdb's version contains in-frame clones alone and is incomplete. Of just over 200,000 clones in the sample, around 70% were seen once. The TCR originated in a human donor with chronic lymphocytic leukemia. The V and J genes are TRBV19 and TRBJ2-1, with TRBD1 matching over 10 bases. Sequencing was performed on PBMCs, taken after 12 months of ibrutinib treatment. The CDR3 is CASSQQTGGFDEQFF. CDR3 in DNA: TGTGCCAGTAGTCAACAGACAGGGGGCTTCGATGAGCAGTTCTTC.